The clone carrying this T cell receptor (beta chain) came up once. As yet, its antigen is unknown. Trimming stripped 0 bases from V and 5 bases from J, with 10 bases between. The germline V gene encodes CDR1 LGHNA and CDR2 YSLEER. This CDR3 spans 15 amino acids. This table comes from immunoSEQ multiplex PCR, and its TCRdb copy is limited to in-frame clones, with some not included. This sample has roughly 130,000 clones, with 88% found just once. This sample was included in a study of cytomegalovirus exposure and HLA in healthy donors. Study at large: A subsequent analysis reported that the roughly 120 validation repertoires were produced on the same platform that had also been used for the 500 to 700 first-cohort repertoires.

Points from the study as a whole: Subsequent analysis revealed that first-cohort TCR clusters tended to co-occur in the 90 to 150 validation repertoires.

The receptor was isolated from a man aged 25 to 40 in good health and CMV-seronegative. The sample consisted of PBMCs. This chain joins TRBV4-3 and TRBJ2-2; D perhaps matches TRBD2 (5 bases). The DNA for the CDR3 is TGCGCCAGCAGCCAAGACCGAGGGTCAACCGGGGAGCTGTTTTTT. Protein: CASSQDRGSTGELFF.